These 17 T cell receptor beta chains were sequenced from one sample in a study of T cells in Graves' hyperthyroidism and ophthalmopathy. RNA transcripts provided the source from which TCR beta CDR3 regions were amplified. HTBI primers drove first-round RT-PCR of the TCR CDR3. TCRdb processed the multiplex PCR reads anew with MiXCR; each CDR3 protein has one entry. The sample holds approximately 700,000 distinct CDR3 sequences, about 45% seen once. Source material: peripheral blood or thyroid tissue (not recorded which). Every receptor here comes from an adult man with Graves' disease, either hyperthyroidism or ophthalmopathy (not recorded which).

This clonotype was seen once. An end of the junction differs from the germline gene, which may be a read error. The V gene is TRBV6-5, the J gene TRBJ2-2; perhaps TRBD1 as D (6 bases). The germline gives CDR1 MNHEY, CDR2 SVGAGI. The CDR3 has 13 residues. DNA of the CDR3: TGTGCCAGCAGTCTACAGGGCACCGGGGAGCTGCTTTTT. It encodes CASSLQGTGELLF.

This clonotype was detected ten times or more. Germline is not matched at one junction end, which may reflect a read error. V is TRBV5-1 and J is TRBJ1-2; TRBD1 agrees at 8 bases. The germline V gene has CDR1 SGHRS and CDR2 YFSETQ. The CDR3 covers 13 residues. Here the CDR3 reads CASSLQGDYGYTF. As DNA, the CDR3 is TGTGCCAGCAGCTTACAGGGGGACTATGGCTACACCTTC.

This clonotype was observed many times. The CDR3 nucleotides are TGTGCCAGCAGTGAAGGAAATAGCGGGATGGAGCAGTACTTC. It yields the protein CASSEGNSGMEQYF. The V call is TRBV2, the J call TRBJ2-7; the match to TRBD2 covers 8 bases. The V gene's germline CDR1 is SNHLY and CDR2 FYNNEI. Losses at the gene ends were 1 base for V and 7 bases for J; bases not matched to a gene: 6. The CDR3 extends over 14 amino acids.

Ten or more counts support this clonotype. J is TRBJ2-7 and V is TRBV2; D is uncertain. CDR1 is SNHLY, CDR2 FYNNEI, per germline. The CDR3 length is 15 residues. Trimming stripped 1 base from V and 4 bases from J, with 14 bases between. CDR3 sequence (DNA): TGTGCCAGCAGTGAAGAGGCGCAAAGCACGTACGAGCAGTACTTC. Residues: CASSEEAQSTYEQYF.

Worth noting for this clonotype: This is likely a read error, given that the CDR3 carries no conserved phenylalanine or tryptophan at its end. This CDR3 is CASSLKPLGTQYL. CDR3 coding DNA: TGTGCCAGCAGTTTAAAACCACTGGGGACGCAGTACCTC. V gene TRBV2 combines with J gene TRBJ2-7, with D perhaps given as TRBD1 or TRBD2 (5 bases each). The V gene lost 5 bases and the J gene lost 9 bases, with 17 bases spanning the gap. Germline V gene data show CDR1 as SNHLY and CDR2 as FYNNEI. The CDR3 extends over 13 amino acids.

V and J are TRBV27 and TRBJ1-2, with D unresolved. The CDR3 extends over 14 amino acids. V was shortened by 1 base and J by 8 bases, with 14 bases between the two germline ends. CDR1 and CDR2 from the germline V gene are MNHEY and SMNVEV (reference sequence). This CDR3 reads CASSLFFGDSGYTF. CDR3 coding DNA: TGTGCCAGCAGTTTATTTTTCGGGGATTCCGGCTACACCTTC.

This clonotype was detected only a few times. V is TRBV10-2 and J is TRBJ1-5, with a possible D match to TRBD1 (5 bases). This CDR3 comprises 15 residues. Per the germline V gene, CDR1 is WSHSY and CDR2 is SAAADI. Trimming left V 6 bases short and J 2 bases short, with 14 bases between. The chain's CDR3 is CASRDGTAGNQPQHF. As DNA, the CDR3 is TGCGCCAGCAGAGATGGGACCGCCGGCAATCAGCCCCAGCATTTT.

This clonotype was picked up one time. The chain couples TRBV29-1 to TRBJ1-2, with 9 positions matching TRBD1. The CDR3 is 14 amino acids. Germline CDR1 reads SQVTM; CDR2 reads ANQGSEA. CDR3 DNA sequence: TGCAGTTACCAGGGACAGGGAGCGGGCTATGGCTACACCTTC. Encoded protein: CSYQGQGAGYGYTF.

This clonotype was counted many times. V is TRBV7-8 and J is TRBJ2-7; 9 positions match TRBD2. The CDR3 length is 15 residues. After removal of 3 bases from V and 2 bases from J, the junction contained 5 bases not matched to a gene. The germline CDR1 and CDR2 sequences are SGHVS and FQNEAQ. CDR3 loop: CASSLPAGGTYEQYF. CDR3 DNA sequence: TGTGCCAGCAGCTTGCCAGCGGGAGGAACCTACGAGCAGTACTTC.

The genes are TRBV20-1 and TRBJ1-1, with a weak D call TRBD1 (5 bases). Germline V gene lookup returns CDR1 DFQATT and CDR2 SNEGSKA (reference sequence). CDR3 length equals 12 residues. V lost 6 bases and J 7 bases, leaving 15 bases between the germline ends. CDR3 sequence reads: CSAGQEGREAFF. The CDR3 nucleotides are TGCAGTGCCGGGCAGGAGGGACGTGAAGCTTTCTTT.

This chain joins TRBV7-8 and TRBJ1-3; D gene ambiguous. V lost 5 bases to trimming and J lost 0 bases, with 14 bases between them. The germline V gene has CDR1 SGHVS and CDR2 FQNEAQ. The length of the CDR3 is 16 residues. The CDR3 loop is CASSLEFLPSGNTIYF. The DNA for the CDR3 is TGTGCCAGCAGCCTGGAATTCTTACCCTCTGGAAACACCATATATTTT.

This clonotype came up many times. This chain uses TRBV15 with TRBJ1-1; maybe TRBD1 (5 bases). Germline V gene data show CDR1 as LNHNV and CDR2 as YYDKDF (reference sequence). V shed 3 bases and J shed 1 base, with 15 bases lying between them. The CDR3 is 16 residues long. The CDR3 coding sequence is TGTGCCACCAGCAGCTCTCCGGGACGGAAGAACACTGAAGCTTTCTTT. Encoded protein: CATSSSPGRKNTEAFF.

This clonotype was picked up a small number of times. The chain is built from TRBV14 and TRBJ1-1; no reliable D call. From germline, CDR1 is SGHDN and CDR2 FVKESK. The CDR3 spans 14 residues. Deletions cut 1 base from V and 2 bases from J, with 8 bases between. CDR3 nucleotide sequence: TGTGCCAGCAGCCAAGGGGCAGCAAACACTGAAGCTTTCTTT. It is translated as CASSQGAANTEAFF.

CDR3 nucleotide sequence: TGTGCCACTAGGGACGGAGCTTTCTTT. This encodes CATRDGAFF. The chain joins TRBV10-3 to TRBJ1-1, with a tentative D call TRBD1 (5 bases). V lost 10 bases and J lost 10, with 10 bases in between. The CDR3 runs to 9 residues. Germline V lookup: CDR1 ENHRY, CDR2 SYGVKD.

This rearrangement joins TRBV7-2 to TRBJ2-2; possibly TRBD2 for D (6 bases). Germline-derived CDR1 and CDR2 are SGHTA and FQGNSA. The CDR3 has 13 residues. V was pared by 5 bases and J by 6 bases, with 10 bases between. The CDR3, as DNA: TGTGCCAGCAGCAAGACTAGTGCCGGGGAGCTGTTTTTT. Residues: CASSKTSAGELFF.

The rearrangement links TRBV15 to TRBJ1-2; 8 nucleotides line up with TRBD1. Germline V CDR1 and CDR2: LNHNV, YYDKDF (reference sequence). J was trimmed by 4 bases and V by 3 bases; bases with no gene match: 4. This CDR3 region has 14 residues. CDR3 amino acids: CATSSGQGIYGYTF. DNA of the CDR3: TGTGCCACCAGCAGCGGACAGGGAATCTATGGCTACACCTTC.

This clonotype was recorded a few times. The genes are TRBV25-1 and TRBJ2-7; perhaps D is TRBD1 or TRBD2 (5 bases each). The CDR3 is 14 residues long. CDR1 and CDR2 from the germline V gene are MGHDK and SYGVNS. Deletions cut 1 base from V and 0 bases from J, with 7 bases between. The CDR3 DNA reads TGTGCCAGCAGTGAATCAGGGACCTCCTACGAGCAGTACTTC. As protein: CASSESGTSYEQYF.